This T cell receptor (beta chain) was observed in a study of shared clonotypes between healthy human individuals. Study in general: Donors had three CD4 naive, three CD4 memory, two CD8 naive and one CD8 memory plate apiece.

The CDR3 is 15 amino acids. Trimming removed 6 bases at V and 4 bases at J, with 16 bases between. Germline CDR1 is MNHEY and CDR2 is SVGAGI. Sequencing was performed with immunoSEQ multiplex PCR; in TCRdb, only in-frame clones are kept and a portion is missing. The sample consists of roughly 2 million clones, 90% to 95% of them appearing once. This clonotype was obtained from a young man in good health. This chain links TRBV6-5 with TRBJ1-3; D is possibly TRBD1 (6 bases). Sample: naive CD4+ T cells sorted from blood. Subset given: CD45RA+ positively selected. In nucleotides, the CDR3 is TGTGCCAGCAGGAGGGGGAAACTGAGCGGAAACACCATATATTTT. Protein: CASRRGKLSGNTIYF.